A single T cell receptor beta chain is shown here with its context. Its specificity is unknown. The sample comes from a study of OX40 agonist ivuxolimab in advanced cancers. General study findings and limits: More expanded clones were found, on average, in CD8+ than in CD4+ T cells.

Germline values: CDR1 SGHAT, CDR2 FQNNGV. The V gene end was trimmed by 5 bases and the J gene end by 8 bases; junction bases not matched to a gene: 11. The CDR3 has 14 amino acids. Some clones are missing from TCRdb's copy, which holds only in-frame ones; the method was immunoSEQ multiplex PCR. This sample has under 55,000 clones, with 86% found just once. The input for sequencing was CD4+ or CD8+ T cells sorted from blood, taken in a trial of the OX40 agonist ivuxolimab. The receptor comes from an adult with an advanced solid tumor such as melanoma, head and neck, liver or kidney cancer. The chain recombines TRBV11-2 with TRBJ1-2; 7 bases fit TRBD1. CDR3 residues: CASSAVRQGGGYTF. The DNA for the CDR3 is TGTGCCAGCAGCGCCGTGCGACAGGGAGGCGGCTACACCTTC. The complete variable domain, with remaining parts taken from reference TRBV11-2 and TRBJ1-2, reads EAGVAQSPRYKIIEKRQSVAFWCNPISGHATLYWYQQILGQGPKLLIQFQNNGVVDDSQLPKDRFSAERLKGVDSTLKIQPAKLEDSAVYLCASSAVRQGGGYTFGSGTRLTVV.